Listed below are T cell receptor beta chains from one sample, sequenced in a study of identical twins. Each CDR3 protein gets one entry after TCRdb re-called the 5' RACE reads with MiXCR. The sample holds 450,000 to 650,000 distinct CDR3 sequences; roughly 9.5% are singletons and the top ten take around 3%. This sample also appeared in a second study, on yellow fever vaccine responses in identical twins.

Sequencing was done on a sample of PBMCs. All receptors come from a woman between 18 and 30 years old in good health. Both conserved end residues are part of each CDR3.

CDR3	V	J	length
CASSFASGVPNNEQFF	TRBV7-9	TRBJ2-1	16
CASSLWTAQETQYF	TRBV5-1	TRBJ2-5	14
CASGRGNTGELFF	TRBV7-2	TRBJ2-2	13
CASSTPSNEQFF	TRBV12-3/TRBV12-4	TRBJ2-1	12
CASSRQATSYNEQFF	TRBV6-2/TRBV6-3	TRBJ2-1	15
CASSAVVSGRANQETQYF	TRBV25-1	TRBJ2-5	18
CSATSGIGTKNIQYF	TRBV20-1	TRBJ2-4	15
CASSPNGQHYEQYF	TRBV18	TRBJ2-7	14
CSAASGTSGGAYNEQFF	TRBV20-1	TRBJ2-1	17
CSASDRGRSYEQYF	TRBV20-1	TRBJ2-7	14
CASSLATQTGELFF	TRBV7-2	TRBJ2-2	14
CASSFTSGMAYEQYF	TRBV27	TRBJ2-7	15
CASSLTSGWNEQFF	TRBV27	TRBJ2-1	14
CASSLEHRWMNTEAFF	TRBV5-1	TRBJ1-1	16
CASSQLWGTTYEQYF	TRBV4-1	TRBJ2-7	15
CASCFPTLLAETYNEQFF	TRBV2	TRBJ2-1	18
CSASIKGPAYEQYF	TRBV20-1	TRBJ2-7	14
CASSSGTGGLDGYTF	TRBV7-9	TRBJ1-2	15
CASSPLDRRSPLHF	TRBV6-1	TRBJ1-6	14
CASSTGGTGVDETQYF	TRBV7-2	TRBJ2-5	16
CASSPRLADHYNEQFF	TRBV18	TRBJ2-1	16
CASSPGVGYEQYF	TRBV4-2	TRBJ2-7	13
CASSTPGTNYGYTF	TRBV7-9	TRBJ1-2	14
CASGRSGSEQFF	TRBV19	TRBJ2-1	12
CASSLGRGMTDTQYF	TRBV7-3	TRBJ2-3	15
CASSIDGTSGSYEQYF	TRBV19	TRBJ2-7	16
CASSLGSVKDNEQFF	TRBV7-9	TRBJ2-1	15
CSAEKGGTDTQYF	TRBV20-1	TRBJ2-3	13
CASSCPVGGREEDNEQFF	TRBV6-2/TRBV6-3	TRBJ2-1	18
CSYGQGLEQFF	TRBV29-1	TRBJ2-1	11
CASSLIGSSSYNEQFF	TRBV5-1	TRBJ2-1	16
CASSTLAETDTQYF	TRBV4-2	TRBJ2-3	14
CSGYGDSYEQYF	TRBV20-1	TRBJ2-7	12
CASSYESLNGQYF	TRBV6-2/TRBV6-3	TRBJ2-7	13
CASSYSKAGGDTDTQYF	TRBV6-5	TRBJ2-3	17
CASSYVLTGELFF	TRBV6-5	TRBJ2-2	13
CASSLDPSQFF	TRBV7-9	TRBJ2-1	11
CASSAQLASLETQYF	TRBV28	TRBJ2-5	15
CASSSSAGGHSPLHF	TRBV12-3/TRBV12-4	TRBJ1-6	15
CASSLPRGPDFYEQYF	TRBV7-9	TRBJ2-7	16
CASSEYRKGDYGYTF	TRBV25-1	TRBJ1-2	15
CASSYSTGGYTGELFF	TRBV6-2/TRBV6-3	TRBJ2-2	16
CASSPGGAIGETQYF	TRBV7-8	TRBJ2-5	15
CASSEGGVWRGGFDTQYF	TRBV2	TRBJ2-3	18
CSARDWLLAGEGYEQYF	TRBV20-1	TRBJ2-7	17
CASSSWMGYEQYF	TRBV7-2	TRBJ2-7	13
CASSLRAGGGETQYF	TRBV7-9	TRBJ2-5	15
CASSYSSGYEQFF	TRBV6-5	TRBJ2-1	13
CASSQDVGSQETQYF	TRBV4-2	TRBJ2-5	15
CASSTGQGGIGELFF	TRBV7-8	TRBJ2-2	15